This T cell receptor (beta chain) was found in a study of blood T cell repertoires in COVID-19. V was shortened by 0 bases and J by 4 bases, with 7 bases between the two germline ends. Germline V gene sequence: CDR1 SGDLS, CDR2 YYNGEE. This CDR3 contains 14 residues. Only in-frame clones appear in the TCRdb table, and some are missing; sequencing was by immunoSEQ multiplex PCR. The sample carries approximately 60,000 clones, roughly three quarters recorded once. The V call is TRBV9, the J call TRBJ1-4, with D unresolved. The origin of this receptor is a woman aged 80 or older with acute or convalescent COVID-19. Sequencing was done on a sample of peripheral blood. DNA for the CDR3: TGTGCCAGCAGCGTAGCAGGACTTAATGAAAAACTGTTTTTT. Translation: CASSVAGLNEKLFF.